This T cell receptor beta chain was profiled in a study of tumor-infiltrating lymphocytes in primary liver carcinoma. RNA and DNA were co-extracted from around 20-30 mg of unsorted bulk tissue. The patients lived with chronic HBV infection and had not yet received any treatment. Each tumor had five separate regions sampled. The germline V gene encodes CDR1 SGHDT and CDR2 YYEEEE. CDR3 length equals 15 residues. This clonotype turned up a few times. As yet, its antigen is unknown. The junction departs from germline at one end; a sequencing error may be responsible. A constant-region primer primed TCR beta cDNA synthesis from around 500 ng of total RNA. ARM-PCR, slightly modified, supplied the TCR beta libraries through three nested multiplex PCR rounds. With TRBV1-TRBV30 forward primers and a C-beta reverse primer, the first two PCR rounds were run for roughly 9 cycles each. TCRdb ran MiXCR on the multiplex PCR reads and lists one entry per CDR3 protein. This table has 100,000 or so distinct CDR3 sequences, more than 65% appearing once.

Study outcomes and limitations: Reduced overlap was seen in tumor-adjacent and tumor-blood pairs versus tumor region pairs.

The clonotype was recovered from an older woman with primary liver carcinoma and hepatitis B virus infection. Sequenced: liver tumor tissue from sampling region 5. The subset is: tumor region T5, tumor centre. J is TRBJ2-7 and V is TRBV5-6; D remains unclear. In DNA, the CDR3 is TGTGCTAGCAGCTTGGATGCCCCCGGACCCGCCGAGCAGTACTTC. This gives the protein CASSLDAPGPAEQYF.